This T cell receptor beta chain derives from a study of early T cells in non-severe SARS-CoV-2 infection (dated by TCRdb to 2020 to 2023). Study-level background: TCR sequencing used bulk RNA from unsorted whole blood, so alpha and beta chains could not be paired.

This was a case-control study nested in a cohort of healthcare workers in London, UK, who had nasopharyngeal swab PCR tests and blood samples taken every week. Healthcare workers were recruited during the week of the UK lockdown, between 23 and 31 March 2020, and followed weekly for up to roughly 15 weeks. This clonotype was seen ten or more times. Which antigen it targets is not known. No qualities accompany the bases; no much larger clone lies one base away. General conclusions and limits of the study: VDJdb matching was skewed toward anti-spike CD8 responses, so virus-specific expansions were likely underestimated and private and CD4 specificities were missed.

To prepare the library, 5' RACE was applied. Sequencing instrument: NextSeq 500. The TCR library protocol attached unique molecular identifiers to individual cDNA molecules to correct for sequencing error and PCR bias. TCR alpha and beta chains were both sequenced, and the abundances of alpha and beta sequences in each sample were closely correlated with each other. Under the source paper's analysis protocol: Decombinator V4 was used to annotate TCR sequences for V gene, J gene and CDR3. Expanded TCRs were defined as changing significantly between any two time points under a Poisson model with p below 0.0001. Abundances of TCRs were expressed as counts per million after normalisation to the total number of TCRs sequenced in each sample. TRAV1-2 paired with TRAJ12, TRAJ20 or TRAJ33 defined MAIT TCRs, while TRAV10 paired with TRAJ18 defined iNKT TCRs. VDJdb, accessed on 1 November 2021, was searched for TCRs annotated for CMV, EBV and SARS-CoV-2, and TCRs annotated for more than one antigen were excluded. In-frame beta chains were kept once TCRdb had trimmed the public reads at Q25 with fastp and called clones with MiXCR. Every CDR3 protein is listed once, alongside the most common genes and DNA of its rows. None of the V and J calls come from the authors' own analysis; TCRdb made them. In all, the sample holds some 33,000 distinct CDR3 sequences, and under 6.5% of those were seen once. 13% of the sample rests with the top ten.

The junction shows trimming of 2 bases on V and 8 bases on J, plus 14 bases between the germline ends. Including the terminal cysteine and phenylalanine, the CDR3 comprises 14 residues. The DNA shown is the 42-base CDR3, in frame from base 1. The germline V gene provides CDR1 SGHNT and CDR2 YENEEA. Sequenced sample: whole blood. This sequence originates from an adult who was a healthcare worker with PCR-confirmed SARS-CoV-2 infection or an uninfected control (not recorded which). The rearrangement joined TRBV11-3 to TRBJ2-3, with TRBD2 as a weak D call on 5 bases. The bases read TGTGCCAGCAGCTTAACGGCTAGCTCGGGTACGCAGTATTTT. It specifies CASSLTASSGTQYF. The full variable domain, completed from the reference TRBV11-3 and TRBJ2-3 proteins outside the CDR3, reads EAGVVQSPRYKIIEKKQPVAFWCNPISGHNTLYWYLQNLGQGPELLIRYENEEAVDDSQLPKDRFSAERLKGVDSTLKIQPAELGDSAVYLCASSLTASSGTQYFGPGTRLTVL.